This TCR beta chain was captured by sequencing in a study of shared clonotypes between healthy human individuals. Findings and limits, study-wide: Rarefaction analysis demonstrated incomplete sorted-subset sequencing notwithstanding large depth.

For this clone: Antigen unknown.

Only in-frame clones appear in the TCRdb table, and some are missing; sequencing was by immunoSEQ multiplex PCR. The sample holds over a million clones, around 78% seen once. The CDR3 consists of 15 residues. V was pared by 0 bases and J by 2 bases, with 11 bases between. The germline CDR1 and CDR2 sequences are MNHEY and SMNVEV (reference sequence). Nashville, Tennessee was home to all donors, each a Caucasian adult. The source of this sequence is a man in his late teens or twenties in good health. Some clones in this sample may be carry-over from other donors' samples. This chain joins TRBV27 and TRBJ2-7; D gene unclear. Sequenced: memory CD4+ T cells from PBMCs. The subset: CD45RA-negative fraction. The CDR3 region has the DNA TGTGCCAGCAGTTTATCTTCCAGCAAACCCTACGAGCAGTACTTC. Amino acids: CASSLSSSKPYEQYF.